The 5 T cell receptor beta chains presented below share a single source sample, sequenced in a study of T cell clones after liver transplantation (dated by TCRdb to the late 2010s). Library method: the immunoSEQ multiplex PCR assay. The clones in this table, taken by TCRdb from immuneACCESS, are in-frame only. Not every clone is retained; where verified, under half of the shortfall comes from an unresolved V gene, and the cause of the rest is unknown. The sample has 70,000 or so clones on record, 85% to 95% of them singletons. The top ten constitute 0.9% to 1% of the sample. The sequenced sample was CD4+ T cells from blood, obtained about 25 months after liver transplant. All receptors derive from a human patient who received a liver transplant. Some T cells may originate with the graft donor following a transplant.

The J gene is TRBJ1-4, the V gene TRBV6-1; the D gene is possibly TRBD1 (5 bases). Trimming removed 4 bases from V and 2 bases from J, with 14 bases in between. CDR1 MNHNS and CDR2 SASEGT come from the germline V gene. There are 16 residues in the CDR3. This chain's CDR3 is CASSVSRGVTNEKLFF. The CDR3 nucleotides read TGTGCCAGCAGTGTCTCGAGGGGTGTCACTAATGAAAAACTGTTTTTT.

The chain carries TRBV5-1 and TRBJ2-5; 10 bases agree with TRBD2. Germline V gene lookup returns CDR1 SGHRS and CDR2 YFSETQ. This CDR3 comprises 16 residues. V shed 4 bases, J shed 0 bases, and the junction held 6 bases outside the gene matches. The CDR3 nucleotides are TGCGCCAGCAGCCTTAGGACTAGCGGCAACCAAGAGACCCAGTACTTC. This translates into CASSLRTSGNQETQYF.

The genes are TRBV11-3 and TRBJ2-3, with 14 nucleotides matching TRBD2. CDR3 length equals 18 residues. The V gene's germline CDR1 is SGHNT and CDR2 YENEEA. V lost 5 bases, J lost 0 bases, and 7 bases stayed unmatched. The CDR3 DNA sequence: TGTGCCAGCAGCATCGGACTAGCGGGAGGACGGAGCACAGATACGCAGTATTTT. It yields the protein CASSIGLAGGRSTDTQYF.

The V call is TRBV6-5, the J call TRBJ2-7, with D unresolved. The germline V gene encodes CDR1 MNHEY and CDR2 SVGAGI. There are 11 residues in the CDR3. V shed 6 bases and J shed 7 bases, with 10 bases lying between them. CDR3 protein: CASRLNREQYF. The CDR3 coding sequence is TGTGCCAGCAGACTTAATCGGGAGCAGTACTTC.

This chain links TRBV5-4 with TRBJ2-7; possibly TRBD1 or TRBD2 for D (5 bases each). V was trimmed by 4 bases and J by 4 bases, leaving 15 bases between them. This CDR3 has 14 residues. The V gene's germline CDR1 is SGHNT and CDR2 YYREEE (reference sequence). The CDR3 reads CASSPRGLGYEQYF. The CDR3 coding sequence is TGTGCCAGCAGCCCGAGGGGTCTCGGATACGAGCAGTACTTC.